The clone carrying this T cell receptor beta chain was counted many times. V shed 7 bases and J shed 2 bases, with 11 bases lying between them. CDR1 ENHRY and CDR2 SYGVKD come from the germline V gene. The CDR3 covers 13 residues. From the RT-PCR reads, TCRdb called clonotypes with MiXCR, one entry per CDR3 protein. The sample carries around 700,000 distinct CDR3 sequences, 14% recorded once. This receptor was identified in a female donor in good health, serving as a healthy control. Sequenced sample: memory CD4+ T cells from blood. The rearrangement joins TRBV10-3 to TRBJ1-1, with D tentatively TRBD1 (6 bases). Written as DNA, the CDR3 is TGTGCCATCAACCGGGACATAAACACTGAAGCTTTCTTT. Its protein is CAINRDINTEAFF.